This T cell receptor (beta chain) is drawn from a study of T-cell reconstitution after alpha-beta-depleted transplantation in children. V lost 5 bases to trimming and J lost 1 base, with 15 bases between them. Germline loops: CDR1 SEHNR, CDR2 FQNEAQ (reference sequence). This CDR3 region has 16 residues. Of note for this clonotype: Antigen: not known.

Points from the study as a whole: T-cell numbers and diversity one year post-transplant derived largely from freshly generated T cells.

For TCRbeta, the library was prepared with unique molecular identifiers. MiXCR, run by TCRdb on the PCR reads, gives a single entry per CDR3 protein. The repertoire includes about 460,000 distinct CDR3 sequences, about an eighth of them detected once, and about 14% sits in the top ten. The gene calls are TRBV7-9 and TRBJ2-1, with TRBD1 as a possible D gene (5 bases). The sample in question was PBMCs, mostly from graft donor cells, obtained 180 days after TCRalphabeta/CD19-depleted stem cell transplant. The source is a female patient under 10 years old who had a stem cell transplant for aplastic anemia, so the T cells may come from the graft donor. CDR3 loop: CASSPYRQGSYNEQFF. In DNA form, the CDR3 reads TGTGCCAGCAGCCCTTACCGGCAGGGTTCCTACAATGAGCAGTTCTTC.